This T cell receptor beta chain derives from a study of T cells in Graves' hyperthyroidism and ophthalmopathy. Amplification of TCR beta CDR3 regions used RNA as the template. Carried out on the TCR CDR3, a first-round RT-PCR used the HTBI primer set. TCRdb analysed the multiplex PCR reads with MiXCR anew, one entry per CDR3 protein. The sample lists about 370,000 distinct CDR3 sequences, about 15% occurring once. At least ten counts were recorded for this clonotype. The TCR comes from a woman in her sixties or seventies with Graves' ophthalmopathy. Material for sequencing was blood.

As DNA, the CDR3 is TGTGCCAGCAGTTACACGACGGGAGCGGGAGAGGGCTATGAGCAGTTCTTC. Translated, it gives CASSYTTGAGEGYEQFF. This rearrangement joins TRBV6-2 or TRBV6-3 to TRBJ2-1; 8 bases are shared with TRBD2. In germline, CDR1 is MNHEY, CDR2 SVGEGT. The CDR3 length is 17 residues. J was trimmed by 8 bases and V by 2 bases; bases with no gene match: 14.